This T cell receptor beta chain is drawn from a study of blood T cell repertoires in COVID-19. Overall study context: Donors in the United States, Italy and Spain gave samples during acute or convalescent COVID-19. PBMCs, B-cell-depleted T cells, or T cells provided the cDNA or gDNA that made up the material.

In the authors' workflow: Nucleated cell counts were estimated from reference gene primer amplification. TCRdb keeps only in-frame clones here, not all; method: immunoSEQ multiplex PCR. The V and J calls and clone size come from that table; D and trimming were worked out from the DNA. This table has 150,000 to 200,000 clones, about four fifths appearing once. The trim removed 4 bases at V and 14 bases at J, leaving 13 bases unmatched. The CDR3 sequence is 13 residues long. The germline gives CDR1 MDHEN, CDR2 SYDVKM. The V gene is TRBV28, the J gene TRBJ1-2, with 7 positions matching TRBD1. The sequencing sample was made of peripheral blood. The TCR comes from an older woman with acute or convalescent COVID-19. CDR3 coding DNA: TGTGCCAGCAGTTCGGGACAGACCCGAAGCTTAACCTTC. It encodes CASSSGQTRSLTF.